The clone carrying this TCR beta chain turned up a few times. The repertoire was sequenced with immunoSEQ multiplex PCR; TCRdb's copy has only in-frame clones and lacks some. In the table there are 14,000 or so clones, around 74% of which are singletons. Samples were taken several times over chemoradiotherapy. The data belong to a study of chemoradiotherapy in HPV16-positive cancers. V gave up 4 bases and J gave up 8 bases; unmatched junction bases: 4. Germline CDR1 MNHNY, CDR2 SVGAGI (reference sequence). This CDR3 spans 12 amino acids. This specimen was collected from a patient who underwent chemoradiotherapy. This clonotype was sampled from a human donor with HPV-associated anogenital cancer. This chain uses TRBV6-6 with TRBJ1-2; 7 nucleotides agree with TRBD1. CDR3: CASSSTGFGYTF. DNA of the CDR3: TGTGCCAGCAGTTCGACAGGGTTCGGCTACACCTTC.